The entry that follows covers one TCR beta chain sequence. Its antigen is still unknown. Each CDR3 protein gets one entry in TCRdb, which reprocessed the 5' RACE reads and gives no DNA. Its listing shows around 190,000 distinct CDR3 sequences. Germline V CDR1 and CDR2: SGDLS, YYNGEE. The CDR3 contains 14 residues. The data derive from a study of monozygotic twins with inflammatory bowel disease. Study-wide points: Individual T cell subtypes were not distinguishable. TCRbeta inverse Simpson diversity was decreased in IBD patients versus healthy co-twins.

V and J are TRBV9 and TRBJ1-2. Material: blood. This receptor was taken from a human donor with ulcerative colitis or Crohn's disease, or a healthy co-twin of an affected twin (not recorded which). The CDR3 protein is CASSVSQTDYGYTF.